The source of this T cell receptor (beta chain) is a study of control samples from healthy donors and cancer patients. Losses at the gene ends were 3 bases for V and 6 bases for J; bases not matched to a gene: 10. Germline values: CDR1 SGHAT, CDR2 FQNNGV. The CDR3 loop spans 17 amino acids. Sequencing was performed with immunoSEQ multiplex PCR; in TCRdb, only in-frame clones are kept and a portion is missing. The sample shows 70,000 to 75,000 clones, less than 95% of them seen only once. The source is a woman aged 25 to 39 in good health. Specimen: blood. The rearrangement joins TRBV11-2 to TRBJ2-7; TRBD2 aligns across 14 bases. The CDR3 region has the DNA TGTGCCAGCAGCTTGGTTGGACTAGCGGGGGGACCACTCGAGCAGTACTTC. Its translation: CASSLVGLAGGPLEQYF. Drawing the rest from reference TRBV11-2 and TRBJ2-7, the complete variable domain is EAGVAQSPRYKIIEKRQSVAFWCNPISGHATLYWYQQILGQGPKLLIQFQNNGVVDDSQLPKDRFSAERLKGVDSTLKIQPAKLEDSAVYLCASSLVGLAGGPLEQYFGPGTRLTVT.